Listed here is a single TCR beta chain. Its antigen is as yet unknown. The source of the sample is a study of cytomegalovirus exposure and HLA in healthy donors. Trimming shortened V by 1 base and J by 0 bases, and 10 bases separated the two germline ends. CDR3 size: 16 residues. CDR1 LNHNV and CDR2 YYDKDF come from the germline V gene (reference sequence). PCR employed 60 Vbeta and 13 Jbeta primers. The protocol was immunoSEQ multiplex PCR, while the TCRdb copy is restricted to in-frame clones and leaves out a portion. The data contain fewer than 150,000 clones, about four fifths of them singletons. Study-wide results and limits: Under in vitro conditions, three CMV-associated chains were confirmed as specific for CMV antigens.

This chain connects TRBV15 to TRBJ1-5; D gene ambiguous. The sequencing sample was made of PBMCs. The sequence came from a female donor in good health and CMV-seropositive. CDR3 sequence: CATSRGQRNSNQPQHF. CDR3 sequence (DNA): TGTGCCACCAGCAGAGGGCAGAGGAATAGCAATCAGCCCCAGCATTTT.